The source of this T cell receptor (beta chain) is a study of Ad26.COV2.S vaccination and SARS-CoV-2 variants. Study-level points and caveats: Spike-specific TCR breadth ran higher among vaccine recipients than placebo recipients. Breadth measured for non-spike TCRs was similar across vaccine and placebo recipients. Analyses of TCR breadth and depth may have underestimated total T cell responses. Substantial breadth was reportedly displayed by spike-specific CD8+ and CD4+ T cell responses after vaccination.

Germline loops: CDR1 MNHNY, CDR2 SVGAGI (reference sequence). The CDR3 is 14 amino acids. Trimming cost V 8 bases and J 4 bases, with 15 bases left between them. This table comes from immunoSEQ multiplex PCR, and its TCRdb copy is limited to in-frame clones, with some not included. The sample has around 370,000 clones, 92% seen once. Note on this clone: Its antigen is not known.

V and J are TRBV6-6 and TRBJ2-1; possibly TRBD1 for D (6 bases). The TCR sequence derives from a human donor who had recovered from COVID-19. The source material was peripheral blood, sampled after recovery from COVID-19. The CDR3 nucleotides are TGTGCCAGCGTCGGTCAGGGGCGATACAATGAGCAGTTCTTC. Encoded protein: CASVGQGRYNEQFF.